One and the same sample provided the 19 T cell receptor beta chains below, sequenced in a study of beta chain features in type 1 diabetes. Of the isolated RNA, all was reverse transcribed, and so the sequenced material was expressed TCRB transcripts. Sequencing used immunoSEQ multiplex PCR; TCRdb keeps in-frame clones, though not all of them. The table includes about 930,000 clones, 17% detected once. The sample taken for sequencing was naive CD4+ T cells from blood. The source is a woman aged 18-35 years in good health.

This clone has at least ten counts. The rearrangement links TRBV7-9 to TRBJ2-5; 9 bases align to TRBD2. The CDR3 runs to 14 residues. V lost 3 bases, J lost 4 bases, and 3 bases stayed unmatched. Germline CDR1 is SEHNR and CDR2 is FQNEAQ (reference sequence). In nucleotides, the CDR3 is TGTGCCAGCAGCTTCGGGACTAGCTTAGAGACCCAGTACTTC. The encoded protein is CASSFGTSLETQYF. The complete variable domain, with remaining parts taken from reference TRBV7-9 and TRBJ2-5, reads DTGVSQNPRHKITKRGQNVTFRCDPISEHNRLYWYRQTLGQGPEFLTYFQNEAQLEKSRLLSDRFSAERPKGSFSTLEIQRTEQGDSAMYLCASSFGTSLETQYFGPGTRLLVL.

This clone came up a few times. The J gene is TRBJ2-1, the V gene TRBV6-1, with D perhaps matching TRBD1 or TRBD2 (5 bases each). Per the germline V gene, CDR1 is MNHNS and CDR2 is SASEGT. Trimming removed 7 bases from V and 0 bases from J, with 10 bases in between. The CDR3 sequence is 14 residues long. The DNA for the CDR3 is TGTGCCAGCACCAGGGACGGCTCCTACAATGAGCAGTTCTTC. The encoded protein is CASTRDGSYNEQFF.

The chain carries TRBV19 and TRBJ2-6; D perhaps matches TRBD1 (6 bases). Trimming shortened V by 9 bases and J by 0 bases, and 21 bases separated the two germline ends. The CDR3 runs 18 residues. From germline, CDR1 is LNHDA and CDR2 SQIVND (reference sequence). The CDR3 coding sequence is TGTGCCAGCCGACGGGCCGGGACACCAAACTCTGGGGCCAACGTCCTGACTTTC. It specifies CASRRAGTPNSGANVLTF.

This rearrangement joins TRBV4-3 to TRBJ2-7; TRBD1 matches 8 bases. The CDR3 loop spans 16 amino acids. Germline CDR1 is LGHNA and CDR2 is YSLEER. V trimming: 2 bases; J trimming: 6 bases; junction bases outside the gene matches: 12. CDR3 amino acids: CASSQFRGRGHGEQYF. The CDR3 DNA follows: TGCGCCAGCAGCCAATTTCGTGGCAGGGGGCACGGCGAGCAGTACTTC.

This clone was observed a handful of times. This rearrangement joins TRBV5-1 to TRBJ2-1; D may be TRBD1 or TRBD2 (6 bases each). CDR1 and CDR2 from the germline V gene are SGHRS and YFSETQ. Trimming stripped 8 bases from V and 2 bases from J, with 23 bases between. This CDR3 has 17 residues. This CDR3 reads CASHPGAAAPTYNEQFF. The DNA for the CDR3 is TGCGCCAGTCACCCGGGGGCAGCAGCCCCAACCTACAATGAGCAGTTCTTC. Supplemented by reference TRBV5-1 and TRBJ2-1, the full variable domain reads KAGVTQTPRYLIKTRGQQVTLSCSPISGHRSVSWYQQTPGQGLQFLFEYFSETQRNKGNFPGRFSGRQFSNSRSEMNVSTLELGDSALYLCASHPGAAAPTYNEQFFGPGTRLTVL.

This clone was observed a few times. The chain is built from TRBV6-5 and TRBJ2-3, with D possibly matching TRBD1 (5 bases). V lost 7 bases to trimming and J lost 1 base, with 15 bases between them. This CDR3 contains 15 residues. The germline V gene encodes CDR1 MNHEY and CDR2 SVGAGI. CDR3: CASNPQGVGTDTQYF. Here the CDR3 DNA reads TGTGCCAGCAATCCGCAGGGCGTCGGCACAGATACGCAGTATTTT.

The rearrangement links TRBV28 to TRBJ2-1; D not certain. The germline V gene encodes CDR1 MDHEN and CDR2 SYDVKM. The ends were cut back, 3 bases at V and 12 bases at J, with 15 bases in the middle. The CDR3 extends over 13 amino acids. CDR3 nucleotides: TGTGCCAGCAGTTTCCCCGGGCCAGCTGTGCAGTTCTTC. This gives the protein CASSFPGPAVQFF. Full variable domain (outside the CDR3, taken from reference TRBV28 and TRBJ2-1): DVKVTQSSRYLVKRTGEKVFLECVQDMDHENMFWYRQDPGLGLRLIYFSYDVKMKEKGDIPEGYSVSREKKERFSLILESASTNQTSMYLCASSFPGPAVQFFGPGTRLTVL.

This chain links TRBV20-1 with TRBJ2-1; D uncertain. V lost 6 bases and J 9 bases, leaving 9 bases between the germline ends. Germline-derived CDR1 and CDR2 are DFQATT and SNEGSKA (reference sequence). The CDR3 is 10 residues long. The DNA for the CDR3 is TGCAGTGCCCTCATCCGTGAGCAGTTCTTC. Its protein is CSALIREQFF.

This clone was picked up one time. Other DNA sequences within the sample encode an identical CDR3. The rearrangement joins TRBV4-2 to TRBJ2-5; unclear D gene. The CDR3 consists of 13 residues. CDR1 is LGHNA and CDR2 is YNFKEQ in the germline V gene. The germline V and J ends were trimmed by 0 bases and 4 bases, with 6 bases remaining between them. The CDR3 is CASSQDRRETQYF. DNA of the CDR3: TGTGCCAGCAGCCAAGATAGACGAGAGACCCAGTACTTC.

The chain uses TRBV10-3 and TRBJ2-1; possibly TRBD1 for D (5 bases). This CDR3 comprises 17 residues. The ends were cut back, 3 bases at V and 0 bases at J, with 15 bases in the middle. Looked up from germline, CDR1 is ENHRY and CDR2 is SYGVKD. The CDR3 coding sequence is TGTGCCATCAGTGACCCCGCCAGGGTTACCTCCTACAATGAGCAGTTCTTC. This codes for CAISDPARVTSYNEQFF.

V usage is TRBV4-2 and J usage is TRBJ1-5; no definite D call. The CDR3 covers 14 residues. The germline V gene encodes CDR1 LGHNA and CDR2 YNFKEQ. V gave up 0 bases and J gave up 6 bases, with 9 bases separating them. DNA for the CDR3: TGTGCCAGCAGCCAAGATAGGCGGGGTCAGCCCCAGCATTTT. Amino acids: CASSQDRRGQPQHF.

This clone occurred a few times. V gene TRBV5-1 combines with J gene TRBJ2-1; no reliable D call. Per germline, CDR1 SGHRS and CDR2 YFSETQ. The V gene lost 0 bases and the J gene lost 8 bases, with 12 bases spanning the gap. The CDR3 has 14 amino acids. The CDR3 sequence: CASSLGIGKDEQFF. DNA for the CDR3: TGCGCCAGCAGCTTGGGTATAGGAAAGGATGAGCAGTTCTTC.

The V call is TRBV5-6, the J call TRBJ2-1; 9 positions match TRBD1. J gave up 12 bases and V 5 bases, and 15 bases lay outside the gene matches. The germline CDR1 and CDR2 sequences are SGHDT and YYEEEE. The CDR3 totals 15 residues. In DNA form, the CDR3 reads TGTGCCAGCAGTGAGTTGGGACAGGGTCCGGTGGGGCAGTTCTTC. Its translation: CASSELGQGPVGQFF.

This clone was recorded a few times. The chain carries TRBV2 and TRBJ2-1; D possibly corresponds to TRBD1 (6 bases). Germline CDR1 SNHLY, CDR2 FYNNEI. Trimming removed 5 bases at V and 11 bases at J, with 16 bases between. The CDR3 has 13 residues. The CDR3 bases are TGTGCCAGCAGTAAACTTGGGACACGCCAGCAGTTCTTC. Its translation: CASSKLGTRQQFF.

This clone has just a few counts. The chain uses TRBV7-8 and TRBJ2-7; D gene uncertain. The CDR3 is 13 amino acids. Germline CDR1 is SGHVS and CDR2 is FQNEAQ. V was cut by 1 base and J by 6 bases, with 10 bases left in between. The DNA for the CDR3 is TGTGCCAGCAGCTTAGTGGCGACCGGCGAGCAGTACTTC. As protein: CASSLVATGEQYF.

The table lists this clone with a few counts. V usage is TRBV6-1 and J usage is TRBJ2-5; D unresolved. Between the trimmed V and J ends, which lost 0 bases and 5 bases, there was a span of 7 bases. Germline loops: CDR1 MNHNS, CDR2 SASEGT. The CDR3 is 13 residues long. The CDR3 DNA is TGTGCCAGCAGTGAAGCGCGTAGGGAGACCCAGTACTTC. Encoded protein: CASSEARRETQYF.

In this sample, this clone turned up a few times. The CDR3 reads CASSYRDVRYEQYF. CDR3 DNA sequence: TGTGCCAGCAGCTACCGGGACGTAAGATACGAGCAGTACTTC. This chain connects TRBV7-9 to TRBJ2-7; possibly TRBD1 or TRBD2 for D (5 bases each). CDR3 length: 14 residues. V lost 4 bases to trimming and J lost 4 bases, with 14 bases between them. Per germline, CDR1 SEHNR and CDR2 FQNEAQ (reference sequence). The whole variable domain, remainder taken from reference TRBV7-9 and TRBJ2-7, is DTGVSQNPRHKITKRGQNVTFRCDPISEHNRLYWYRQTLGQGPEFLTYFQNEAQLEKSRLLSDRFSAERPKGSFSTLEIQRTEQGDSAMYLCASSYRDVRYEQYFGPGTRLTVT.

The V call is TRBV19, the J call TRBJ2-3; tentatively, D is TRBD1 (6 bases). The germline V and J ends were trimmed by 5 bases and 0 bases, with 15 bases remaining between them. CDR3 length: 16 amino acids. In germline, CDR1 is LNHDA, CDR2 SQIVND (reference sequence). The CDR3 loop is CASSSLTQGSTDTQYF. In nucleotides, the CDR3 is TGTGCCAGTAGTTCACTAACTCAGGGGAGCACAGATACGCAGTATTTT.

The table lists this clone with a few counts. The rearrangement joins TRBV2 to TRBJ2-1; 12 nucleotides line up with TRBD2. CDR1 SNHLY and CDR2 FYNNEI come from the germline V gene. J lost 7 bases, V lost 7 bases, and 5 bases had no gene match. The CDR3 sequence is 14 residues long. DNA for the CDR3: TGTGCCAGCATGTACGGGACTAGCGGGAATGAGCAGTTCTTC. Translation gives CASMYGTSGNEQFF.